This T cell receptor beta chain was captured by sequencing in a study of shared clonotypes between healthy human individuals. Study-level findings and limits: Only blood underwent sampling, and tissue repertoires likely differ. With a handful of donors compared, 4.5% to 6.5% of naive CD4 clonotypes were shared.

The CDR3 has 13 residues. CDR1 ENHRY and CDR2 SYGVKD come from the germline V gene. As regards this clone: Its antigen remains unknown. At one end the junction does not follow the germline gene, possibly because of a read error.

The study enrolled healthy HIV-negative adults without recent acute infections or vaccinations as donors. Original processing notes: ImmunoSEQ output lacked quality scores and full-length reads, limiting matched filtering. Sequencing was performed with immunoSEQ multiplex PCR; in TCRdb, only in-frame clones are kept and a portion is missing. The DNA was the basis for D and trimming; V, J and clone size are from that table. The sample records 950,000 to 1,100,000 clones, more than 65% being singletons. This chain uses TRBV10-3 with TRBJ2-7; no clear D. What was sequenced was memory CD4+ T cells sorted from blood. Subset meaning: CD45RA-negative fraction. This receptor was identified in a man between 18 and 29 years old in good health. The chain's CDR3 is CASSYGPLGEQYF. The CDR3 nucleotides read TGTGCCAGCAGTTACGGCCCCCTGGGCGAGCAGTACTTC.